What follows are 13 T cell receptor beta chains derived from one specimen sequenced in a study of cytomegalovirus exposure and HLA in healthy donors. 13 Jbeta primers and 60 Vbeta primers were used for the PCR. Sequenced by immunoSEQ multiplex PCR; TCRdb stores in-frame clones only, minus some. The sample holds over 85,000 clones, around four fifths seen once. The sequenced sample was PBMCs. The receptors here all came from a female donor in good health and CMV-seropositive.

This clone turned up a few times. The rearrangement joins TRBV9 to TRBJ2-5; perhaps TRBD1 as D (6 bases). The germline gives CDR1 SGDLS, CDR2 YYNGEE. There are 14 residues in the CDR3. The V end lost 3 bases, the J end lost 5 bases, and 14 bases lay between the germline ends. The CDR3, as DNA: TGTGCCAGCAGCGGAGGGACAATTCTGGAGACCCAGTACTTC. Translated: CASSGGTILETQYF.

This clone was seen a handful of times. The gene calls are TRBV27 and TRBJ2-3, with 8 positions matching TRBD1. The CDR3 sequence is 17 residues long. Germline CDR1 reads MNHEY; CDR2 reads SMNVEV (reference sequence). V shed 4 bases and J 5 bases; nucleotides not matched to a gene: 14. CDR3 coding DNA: TGTGCCAGCAGTTATGGGTTCCAGGGGGCAAAACGAGATACGCAGTATTTT. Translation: CASSYGFQGAKRDTQYF.

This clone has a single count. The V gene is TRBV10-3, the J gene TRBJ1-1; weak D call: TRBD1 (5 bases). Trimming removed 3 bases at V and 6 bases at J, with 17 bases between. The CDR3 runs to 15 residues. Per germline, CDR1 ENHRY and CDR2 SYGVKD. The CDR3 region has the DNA TGTGCCATCAGTGAAGGGGACGGGGGAGCTTCTGAAGCTTTCTTT. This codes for CAISEGDGGASEAFF.

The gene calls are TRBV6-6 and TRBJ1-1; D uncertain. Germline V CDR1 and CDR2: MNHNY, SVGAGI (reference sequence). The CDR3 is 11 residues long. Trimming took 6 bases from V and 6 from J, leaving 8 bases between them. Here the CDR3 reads CASSQLSEAFF. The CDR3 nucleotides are TGTGCCAGCAGCCAACTCTCTGAAGCTTTCTTT.

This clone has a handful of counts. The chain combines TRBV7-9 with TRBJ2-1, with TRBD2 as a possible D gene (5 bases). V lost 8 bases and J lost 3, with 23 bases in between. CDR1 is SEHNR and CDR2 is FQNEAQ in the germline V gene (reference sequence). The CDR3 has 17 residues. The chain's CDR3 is CASPTPNLEGNYNEQFF. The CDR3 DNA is TGTGCCAGCCCTACACCCAACCTAGAGGGTAACTACAATGAGCAGTTCTTC.

CDR3 in DNA: TGCAGCGTTGGTAGGTCGGGAAGGCAGAATGAGCAGTTCTTC. Translating gives CSVGRSGRQNEQFF. The chain combines TRBV29-1 with TRBJ2-1; tentative D call: TRBD2 (5 bases). V lost 4 bases and J 7 bases, leaving 17 bases between the germline ends. Germline assignment: CDR1 SQVTM and CDR2 ANQGSEA. The CDR3 runs 14 residues.

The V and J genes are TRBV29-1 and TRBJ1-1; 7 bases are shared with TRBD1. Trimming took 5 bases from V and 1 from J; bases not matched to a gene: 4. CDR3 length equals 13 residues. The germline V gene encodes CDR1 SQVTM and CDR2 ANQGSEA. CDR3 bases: TGCAGCGTTACGGACAGGAAGAACACTGAAGCTTTCTTT. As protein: CSVTDRKNTEAFF.

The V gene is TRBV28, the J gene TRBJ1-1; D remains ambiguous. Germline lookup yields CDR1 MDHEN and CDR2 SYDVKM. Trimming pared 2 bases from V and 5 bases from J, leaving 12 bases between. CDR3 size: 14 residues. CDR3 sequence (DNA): TGTGCCAGCAGTTTAGAGGGTTATACAACTGAAGCTTTCTTT. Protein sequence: CASSLEGYTTEAFF.

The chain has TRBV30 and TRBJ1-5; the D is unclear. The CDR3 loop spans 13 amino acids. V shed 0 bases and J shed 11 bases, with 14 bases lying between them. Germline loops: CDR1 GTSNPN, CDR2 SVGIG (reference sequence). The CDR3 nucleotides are TGTGCCTGGAGTGTAATCCGAACGGGTACCCAGCATTTT. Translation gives CAWSVIRTGTQHF.

The CDR3 sequence: CASSDGTAANYGYTF. In DNA, the CDR3 is TGTGCCAGTAGTGATGGGACAGCAGCTAACTATGGCTACACCTTC. J is TRBJ1-2 and V is TRBV19; 7 bases agree with TRBD1. Germline loops: CDR1 LNHDA, CDR2 SQIVND (reference sequence). V lost 5 bases, J lost 0 bases, and 6 bases stayed unmatched. This CDR3 is 15 amino acids long.

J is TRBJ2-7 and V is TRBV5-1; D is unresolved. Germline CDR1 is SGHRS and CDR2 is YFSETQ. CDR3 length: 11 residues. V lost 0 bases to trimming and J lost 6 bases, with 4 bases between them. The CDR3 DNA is TGCGCCAGCAGCTTGGACGGCGAGCAGTACTTC. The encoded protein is CASSLDGEQYF.

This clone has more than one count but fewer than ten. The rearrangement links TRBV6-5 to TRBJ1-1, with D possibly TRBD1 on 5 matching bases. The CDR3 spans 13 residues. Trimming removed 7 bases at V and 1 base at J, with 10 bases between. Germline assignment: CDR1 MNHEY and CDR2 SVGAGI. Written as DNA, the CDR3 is TGTGCCAGCACCGGAGGGGCGAACACTGAAGCTTTCTTT. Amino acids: CASTGGANTEAFF.

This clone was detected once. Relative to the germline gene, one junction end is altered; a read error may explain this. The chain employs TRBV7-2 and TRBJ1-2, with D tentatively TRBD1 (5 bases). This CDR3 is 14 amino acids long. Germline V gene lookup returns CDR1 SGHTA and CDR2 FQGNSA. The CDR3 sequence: CASSFAGLSGTLFF. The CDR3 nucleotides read TGTGCCAGCAGCTTTGCGGGACTTTCCGGTACATTGTTCTTC.